These T cell receptor beta chains were read from a single sample in a study of T cells expressing NK-cell markers. With the 5' RACE reads reprocessed, TCRdb shows one record per CDR3 protein and no DNA. This sample's table has some 140,000 distinct CDR3 sequences. Sequences were obtained from blood T cells: a sorted CD56 or NKG2C T cell subset, CD4+ or CD8+ T cells, or bulk PBMC T cells (not recorded which). The source is a woman between 45 and 60 years old in good health. The CDR3 runs from the conserved cysteine through the conserved F or W.

CDR3: CSATQGRTGELFF
V: TRBV29-1
J: TRBJ2-2

CDR3: CAWSTGPGELFF
V: TRBV30
J: TRBJ2-2

CDR3: CASSLSGSSYEQYF
V: TRBV27
J: TRBJ2-7

CDR3: CASSLQGWGDTEAFF
V: TRBV27
J: TRBJ1-1

CDR3: CASREGANEQFF
V: TRBV6-1
J: TRBJ2-1

CDR3: CASSVTESTGAFF
V: TRBV9
J: TRBJ1-1

CDR3: CASSSRVTIPQETQYF
V: TRBV27
J: TRBJ2-5

CDR3: CASSLGGGFQPQHF
V: TRBV11-2
J: TRBJ1-5

CDR3: CASGLVHSGDTEAFF
V: TRBV12-5
J: TRBJ1-1

CDR3: CASSVMSGLGKLFF
V: TRBV5-6
J: TRBJ1-4

CDR3: CASSPEIRREGPDTQYF
V: TRBV3-1
J: TRBJ2-3

CDR3: CASSPDRDTQYF
V: TRBV7-9
J: TRBJ2-3

CDR3: CSVVTQAGGAKAFF
V: TRBV29-1
J: TRBJ1-1

CDR3: CASNPLGVDGYTF
V: TRBV12-3/TRBV12-4
J: TRBJ1-2

CDR3: CASSSLTRPTDTQYF
V: TRBV11-2
J: TRBJ2-3

CDR3: CASSESGLELETQYF
V: TRBV10-2
J: TRBJ2-5

CDR3: CAWGFQANTEAFF
V: TRBV30
J: TRBJ1-1

CDR3: CATSASRSSTDTQYF
V: TRBV15
J: TRBJ2-3

CDR3: CATSDLRDSGGSEQFF
V: TRBV24-1
J: TRBJ2-1

CDR3: CAISSSEETQYF
V: TRBV10-3
J: TRBJ2-5

CDR3: CASSQGGQGGTEAFF
V: TRBV12-3/TRBV12-4
J: TRBJ1-1

CDR3: CASSLVGDEQYF
V: TRBV11-2
J: TRBJ2-7

CDR3: CASSLAEAYNSPLHF
V: TRBV7-2
J: TRBJ1-6

CDR3: CASSFWGAPGYTF
V: TRBV27
J: TRBJ1-2

CDR3: CASTTLPGQVDYEQYF
V: TRBV2
J: TRBJ2-7

CDR3: CASSVGGQGNEQFF
V: TRBV12-3/TRBV12-4
J: TRBJ2-1

CDR3: CAILTGGFSPLHF
V: TRBV30
J: TRBJ1-6

CDR3: CASSIAGLTNEQFF
V: TRBV19
J: TRBJ2-1

CDR3: CSARDPGRDATYNEQFF
V: TRBV20-1
J: TRBJ2-1

CDR3: CASSSRLAGVTDTQYF
V: TRBV7-9
J: TRBJ2-3

CDR3: CASSLETAYGYTF
V: TRBV7-9
J: TRBJ1-2

CDR3: CAISESMSLSYEQYF
V: TRBV10-3
J: TRBJ2-7

CDR3: CAWSGDQEQYF
V: TRBV30
J: TRBJ2-7

CDR3: CASSLLAGTNTGELFF
V: TRBV12-3/TRBV12-4
J: TRBJ2-2

CDR3: CASSPRRPYEQYF
V: TRBV19
J: TRBJ2-7

CDR3: CASSLEGTGRAYGYTF
V: TRBV5-1
J: TRBJ1-2

CDR3: CASSAPLAGADPDTQYF
V: TRBV9
J: TRBJ2-3

CDR3: CASSHLGTDGRETQYF
V: TRBV4-1
J: TRBJ2-5

CDR3: CASSSDLSGILAGELFF
V: TRBV7-9
J: TRBJ2-2

CDR3: CASSSLADSSYEQYF
V: TRBV6-5
J: TRBJ2-7

CDR3: CASSDPSYTGELFF
V: TRBV7-2
J: TRBJ2-2

CDR3: CASRSWEGAVGTEAFF
V: TRBV11-2
J: TRBJ1-1

CDR3: CASSGTGGETEAFF
V: TRBV7-9
J: TRBJ1-1

CDR3: CASSSGTPSSGNTIYF
V: TRBV12-3/TRBV12-4
J: TRBJ1-3

CDR3: CATSREGGAGAPGLDTQYF
V: TRBV15
J: TRBJ2-3

CDR3: CASSRIEGELFF
V: TRBV7-7
J: TRBJ2-2

CDR3: CASSPHRAGVSSYNEQFF
V: TRBV7-9
J: TRBJ2-1

CDR3: CASSIRDRGQPQHF
V: TRBV19
J: TRBJ1-5

CDR3: CASSDRGPSNQPQHF
V: TRBV12-3/TRBV12-4
J: TRBJ1-5

CDR3: CATSEFLAGGPSYNEQFF
V: TRBV24-1
J: TRBJ2-1

CDR3: CSAARGLTYNEQFF
V: TRBV20-1
J: TRBJ2-1

CDR3: CASSSWTSGRMDTGELFF
V: TRBV7-8
J: TRBJ2-2

CDR3: CASVAGPGSYNEQFF
V: TRBV12-5
J: TRBJ2-1

CDR3: CATSTGTNTEAFF
V: TRBV15
J: TRBJ1-1